These T cell receptor beta chains were read from a single sample in a study of vaccination and CD4 T cells after COVID-19. For these TCRs, the target antigens are not known. TCRdb passed the PCR reads through MiXCR, listing each CDR3 protein once. The sample contains about 14,000 distinct CDR3 sequences, more than 55% of which appear only once. Material: cultured CD4+ T cells from blood, obtained after SARS-CoV-2 vaccination. These receptors originate from a human donor with COVID-19. The CDR3 runs from the conserved cysteine through the conserved F or W. The D gene is left open where the match is weak. Some rows have no size entry. The others give once, few or many, or a class for an expanded clone.

clone size,J gene,V gene,D gene,CDR3 protein,CDR3 DNA
few,TRBJ2-3,TRBV6-1,TRBD2,CASSGAGGLRDTQYF,TGTGCCAGCAGTGGAGCGGGGGGCCTCCGGGATACGCAGTATTTT
-,TRBJ2-7,TRBV11-2,TRBD2,CASSLVRGVAYEQYF,TGTGCCAGCAGCTTGGTACGGGGGGTCGCCTACGAGCAGTACTTC
hyperexpanded,TRBJ2-5,TRBV20-1,-,CSARPSAETQYF,TGCAGTGCTAGACCCAGCGCAGAGACCCAGTACTTC
-,TRBJ1-1,TRBV6-1,-,CASSEGSGTEAFF,TGTGCCAGCAGTGAGGGGTCAGGGACTGAAGCTTTCTTT
-,TRBJ1-6,TRBV5-8,-,CASERAGSSYNSPLHF,TGTGCCAGCGAGAGGGCAGGCAGCTCCTATAATTCACCCCTCCACTTT
-,TRBJ2-7,TRBV11-2,-,CASSLSGSSYEQYF,TGTGCCAGCAGCTTAAGTGGCTCATCCTACGAGCAGTACTTC
-,TRBJ2-1,TRBV6-4,TRBD2,CASSDSPLAGEINEQFF,TGTGCCAGCAGTGACTCTCCGCTAGCGGGGGAAATCAATGAGCAGTTCTTC
-,TRBJ2-5,TRBV20-1,-,CSARVSFWETTAETQYF,TGCAGTGCTAGAGTCTCGTTTTGGGAGACTACGGCGGAGACCCAGTACTTC
-,TRBJ2-5,TRBV11-3,-,CASSRQGLGETQYF,TGTGCCAGCAGCAGGCAGGGGTTGGGGGAGACCCAGTACTTC
once,TRBJ2-7,TRBV7-2,-,CASSLVPSVEQYF,TGTGCCAGCAGCTTAGTCCCTTCAGTCGAGCAGTACTTC
-,TRBJ2-1,TRBV20-1,-,CSARGAGSSYNEQFF,TGCAGTGCTAGAGGGGCGGGGAGCTCCTACAATGAGCAGTTCTTC
once,TRBJ2-3,TRBV11-3,TRBD2,CASSPGASGGPTDTQYF,TGTGCCAGCAGCCCAGGGGCTAGCGGGGGGCCCACAGATACGCAGTATTTT
-,TRBJ2-3,TRBV7-2,-,CASGRSTTARYADTQYF,TGTGCCAGCGGACGGTCGACGACTGCTCGGTACGCCGATACGCAGTATTTT
few,TRBJ2-5,TRBV15,TRBD1,CATSRGTDQQETQYF,TGTGCCACCAGCAGGGGGACAGATCAACAAGAGACCCAGTACTTC
-,TRBJ1-3,TRBV28,-,CASRGGTSGNTIYF,TGTGCCAGCAGGGGGGGCACGTCTGGAAACACCATATATTTT
-,TRBJ2-1,TRBV7-6,-,CASSPTSYNEQFF,TGTGCCAGCAGCCCGACTAGTTACAATGAGCAGTTCTTC
-,TRBJ1-2,TRBV20-1,-,CSARDGGVAGYTF,TGCAGTGCTAGAGATGGGGGGGTGGCTGGCTACACCTTC
-,TRBJ2-1,TRBV20-1,TRBD2,CSARRDLRGKQFF,TGCAGTGCTAGGCGGGACTTGCGGGGGAAGCAGTTCTTC
-,TRBJ1-1,TRBV20-1,TRBD1,CSARTGGLEAFF,TGCAGTGCACGGACAGGGGGACTTGAAGCTTTCTTT
large,TRBJ2-5,TRBV6-2/TRBV6-3,-,CASTHTLDSGTRGEETQYF,TGTGCCAGCACCCATACCTTGGACTCCGGGACCCGAGGGGAGGAGACCCAGTACTTC
-,TRBJ2-3,TRBV7-2,-,CASSLFRGHTDTQYF,TGTGCCAGCAGCTTATTCCGGGGACACACAGATACGCAGTATTTT
few,TRBJ2-1,TRBV6-1,-,CASSVDYNEQFF,TGTGCCAGCAGTGTAGACTACAATGAGCAGTTCTTC
few,TRBJ1-1,TRBV7-9,TRBD1,CASSPNRGQMNTEAFF,TGTGCCAGCAGCCCCAACAGGGGGCAAATGAACACTGAAGCTTTCTTT
-,TRBJ2-2,TRBV7-9,TRBD2,CASSFSNLAGDNTGELFF,TGTGCCAGCAGCTTTTCTAATCTAGCGGGGGACAACACCGGGGAGCTGTTTTTT
few,TRBJ2-3,TRBV27,-,CASSLTPGRDTQYF,TGTGCCAGCAGTTTAACCCCTGGTCGGGATACGCAGTATTTT
-,TRBJ2-2,TRBV7-6,-,CASGRGANTGELFF,TGTGCCAGCGGCAGGGGGGCGAACACCGGGGAGCTGTTTTTT
-,TRBJ1-5,TRBV25-1,TRBD1,CASSDPGTGGQPQHF,TGTGCCAGCAGTGATCCTGGGACAGGGGGTCAGCCCCAGCATTTT
-,TRBJ1-4,TRBV6-1,-,CASSPREGRTATNEKLFF,TGTGCCAGCAGTCCCCGAGAGGGTCGAACTGCAACTAATGAAAAACTGTTTTTT
-,TRBJ1-1,TRBV12-3/TRBV12-4,-,CASRFKAGNTEAFF,TGTGCCAGCAGATTTAAGGCCGGGAACACTGAAGCTTTCTTT
few,TRBJ1-6,TRBV6-1,TRBD1,CASTLKTQQTGGSYNSPLHF,TGTGCCAGCACCCTAAAAACCCAACAAACAGGGGGCTCCTATAATTCACCCCTCCACTTT
-,TRBJ1-2,TRBV28,-,CASSPSGLTGYTF,TGTGCCAGCAGTCCCTCCGGCCTTACCGGCTACACCTTC
-,TRBJ1-3,TRBV6-1,-,CASSTGSGNTIYF,TGTGCCAGCAGTACAGGGTCTGGAAACACCATATATTTT
-,TRBJ1-5,TRBV5-8,-,CASNYLTISGSQPQHF,TGTGCCAGCAACTACCTCACTATATCTGGGAGTCAGCCCCAGCATTTT
-,TRBJ2-3,TRBV20-1,-,CSARPGRKRTDTQYF,TGCAGTGCGCGGCCGGGACGGAAAAGGACAGATACGCAGTATTTT
few,TRBJ1-6,TRBV6-1,-,CASRPTDKGNSPLHF,TGTGCCAGCAGACCCACGGACAAGGGCAATTCACCCCTCCACTTT
-,TRBJ2-5,TRBV5-1,TRBD2,CASSSRPSRGIKETQYF,TGCGCCAGCAGCTCCCGCCCGTCGCGGGGGATAAAAGAGACCCAGTACTTC
-,TRBJ1-5,TRBV15,-,CATSRDRGKPQHF,TGTGCCACCAGCAGAGATCGTGGGAAGCCCCAGCATTTT
-,TRBJ2-2,TRBV20-1,TRBD1,CSARKPGQLNTGELFF,TGCAGTGCTAGGAAGCCGGGACAGCTTAACACCGGGGAGCTGTTTTTT
-,TRBJ2-1,TRBV6-1,-,CASKRRTRNNEQFF,TGTGCCAGCAAGCGGAGGACACGAAACAATGAGCAGTTCTTC
-,TRBJ1-2,TRBV5-1,TRBD1,CASSWPGTDYGYTF,TGCGCCAGCAGCTGGCCCGGGACAGATTATGGCTACACCTTC
once,TRBJ1-3,TRBV7-8,-,CASSLDGQGLGNTIYF,TGTGCCAGCAGCTTAGACGGTCAGGGCCTGGGAAACACCATATATTTT
-,TRBJ2-7,TRBV10-3,-,CAISENSPPEQYF,TGTGCCATCAGTGAGAATAGTCCACCCGAGCAGTACTTC
-,TRBJ1-3,TRBV6-1,TRBD1,CASRTGADTIYF,TGTGCCAGCAGGACAGGGGCGGACACCATATATTTT
-,TRBJ1-1,TRBV7-9,-,CASGGGVMNTEAFF,TGTGCCAGTGGCGGGGGCGTTATGAACACTGAAGCTTTCTTT
few,TRBJ1-2,TRBV7-2,TRBD1,CASSLVARQGYGYTF,TGTGCCAGCAGCTTAGTGGCCCGACAGGGCTATGGCTACACCTTC
-,TRBJ1-1,TRBV7-2,TRBD1,CASSLFAIGTVNTEAFF,TGTGCCAGCAGCTTATTTGCTATTGGGACAGTGAACACTGAAGCTTTCTTT
-,TRBJ2-6,TRBV5-8,-,CASNLVAGANVLTF,TGTGCCAGCAACCTGGTGGCTGGGGCCAACGTCCTGACTTTC
-,TRBJ1-6,TRBV19,TRBD1,CASSTQGQVPPLHF,TGTGCCAGTAGTACTCAAGGACAGGTTCCACCCCTCCACTTT
-,TRBJ1-2,TRBV7-9,TRBD1,CASSPPGQGALGYGYTF,TGTGCCAGCAGCCCCCCCGGACAGGGGGCGTTAGGCTATGGCTACACCTTC
few,TRBJ2-3,TRBV19,-,CASHGTRSTDTQYF,TGTGCCAGTCACGGGACACGGAGCACAGATACGCAGTATTTT
-,TRBJ2-5,TRBV20-1,TRBD1,CSARDRQGKETQYF,TGCAGTGCTAGAGATAGACAGGGGAAAGAGACCCAGTACTTC
-,TRBJ2-7,TRBV6-2/TRBV6-3,TRBD2,CASRESAGGSYEQYF,TGTGCCAGCAGGGAGTCTGCGGGAGGGTCCTACGAGCAGTACTTC
-,TRBJ1-2,TRBV20-1,-,CSASGGSGYTF,TGCAGTGCTAGCGGGGGAAGCGGCTACACCTTC